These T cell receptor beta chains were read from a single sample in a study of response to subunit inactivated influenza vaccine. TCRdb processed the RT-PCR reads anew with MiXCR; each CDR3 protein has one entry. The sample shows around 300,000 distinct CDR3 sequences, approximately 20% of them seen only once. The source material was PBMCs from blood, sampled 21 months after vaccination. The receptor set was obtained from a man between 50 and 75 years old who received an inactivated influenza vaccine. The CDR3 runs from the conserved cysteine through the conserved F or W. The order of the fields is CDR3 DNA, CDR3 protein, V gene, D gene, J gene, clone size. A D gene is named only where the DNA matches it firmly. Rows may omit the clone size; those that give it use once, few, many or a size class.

TGTGCCAGCAGTAAGGGGAAATCCTACGAGCAGTACTTC,CASSKGKSYEQYF,TRBV6-1,NA,TRBJ2-7,NA
TGTGCCAGCAGCTTAAATAGTTTCGGTGCTGAAGCTTTCTTT,CASSLNSFGAEAFF,TRBV7-2,NA,TRBJ1-1,NA
TGCGCCAGCAGCCAAGTCGGGACAGGGGTTGATACTGAAGCTTTCTTT,CASSQVGTGVDTEAFF,TRBV4-1,TRBD1,TRBJ1-1,NA
TGTGCCAGCAGTACTGGGAAGTTCACAGATACGCAGTATTTT,CASSTGKFTDTQYF,TRBV6-5,NA,TRBJ2-3,few
TGCGCCAGCAGCCAAGGGACAGGGGGCGTGAAACGGTCACCCCTCCACTTT,CASSQGTGGVKRSPLHF,TRBV4-1,TRBD1,TRBJ1-6,NA
TGTGCCAGCCGTCGACTAGATACGCAGTATTTT,CASRRLDTQYF,TRBV6-1,NA,TRBJ2-3,NA
TGTGCCAGCAGTGGGAGGGGCAGGGAAAAACTGTTTTTT,CASSGRGREKLFF,TRBV7-6,NA,TRBJ1-4,NA
TGCGCCAGCAGCAAAGAGCCTAATCAGGGATGGGCTGCCAAAAACATTCAGTACTTC,CASSKEPNQGWAAKNIQYF,TRBV5-1,NA,TRBJ2-4,NA
TGCGCCAGCAGCCAAGATAGGGACAGGGGGTTTGGCTACACCTTC,CASSQDRDRGFGYTF,TRBV4-1,TRBD1,TRBJ1-2,few
TGTGCCAGCAGTTTGGGGGAACGCTACAATGAGCAGTTCTTC,CASSLGERYNEQFF,TRBV12-3/TRBV12-4,NA,TRBJ2-1,NA
TGTGCCAGCAGTGCGGACAGGGGTACGAATCAGCCCCAGCATTTT,CASSADRGTNQPQHF,TRBV2,TRBD1,TRBJ1-5,many
TGTGCCAGCAGTGGATGGGCGGGAGGACCACGTGCAGATACGCAGTATTTT,CASSGWAGGPRADTQYF,TRBV28,TRBD2,TRBJ2-3,NA
TGTGCCAGCAGCTCAACGCGGACTATCGGGCAGCCCCAGCATTTT,CASSSTRTIGQPQHF,TRBV5-6,NA,TRBJ1-5,many
TGTGCCAGCAGCTTATCAGGGACCGGGGAGCTGTTTTTT,CASSLSGTGELFF,TRBV5-1,NA,TRBJ2-2,NA
TGTGCCAGCAGCAAACAGAGATTCACAGAGACCCAGTACTTC,CASSKQRFTETQYF,TRBV5-6,NA,TRBJ2-5,few
TGTGCCAGCAGCTCCATAGTCCAGGGGGAGACCCAGTACTTC,CASSSIVQGETQYF,TRBV7-2,NA,TRBJ2-5,few
TGCAGTGCTCTAAGGAGGGGAGGTCAGCCCCAGCATTTT,CSALRRGGQPQHF,TRBV20-1,NA,TRBJ1-5,few
TGTGCCAGCACCCCCCGACAGGGAGACTATGGCTACACCTTC,CASTPRQGDYGYTF,TRBV6-1,TRBD1,TRBJ1-2,NA
TGTGCCAGCAGCTTAGCCAGACGGACCGCTTTCTTT,CASSLARRTAFF,TRBV7-8,NA,TRBJ1-1,many
TGTGCCAGCAGTTTGCATAGCACAGATACGCAGTATTTT,CASSLHSTDTQYF,TRBV6-2/TRBV6-3,NA,TRBJ2-3,NA
TGTGCCAGCAGCCAAGAGGGGCGACTCGGGAGCTACACCTTC,CASSQEGRLGSYTF,TRBV3-1,NA,TRBJ1-2,few
TGTGCCAGCAGTTACAGGCCTTCTCCTACGCAGTATTTT,CASSYRPSPTQYF,TRBV6-2/TRBV6-3,NA,TRBJ2-3,few
TGCAGTGCTAGTAGCCAGGGAAACACTGAAGCTTTCTTT,CSASSQGNTEAFF,TRBV20-1,NA,TRBJ1-1,many
TGTGCCAGCAGCAAAGACCGCCTATCCTACAATGAGCAGTTCTTC,CASSKDRLSYNEQFF,TRBV11-3,NA,TRBJ2-1,NA
TGCAGCGTTGATACAGGGGGCTCCCAAGAGACCCAGTACTTC,CSVDTGGSQETQYF,TRBV29-1,TRBD1,TRBJ2-5,few
TGCGCCAGCAGCGTAGACACCGCTGGAAACACCATATATTTT,CASSVDTAGNTIYF,TRBV5-1,NA,TRBJ1-3,few
TGCAGTGCTAGGGGGACTAGCAGGGCAGATACGCAGTATTTT,CSARGTSRADTQYF,TRBV20-1,TRBD2,TRBJ2-3,few
TGTGCCAGCATGGACTTGGGAGGGGCGCCGAAAAAAGGGTACACCTTC,CASMDLGGAPKKGYTF,TRBV6-1,NA,TRBJ1-2,NA
TGTGCCAGCAGAGGGACAGGACACTACTCAACCAATTCACCCCTCCACTTT,CASRGTGHYSTNSPLHF,TRBV2,TRBD1,TRBJ1-6,NA
TGTGCCAGCAGTTTCGGGGGCCTCCTGCCAAATCAGCCCCAGCATTTT,CASSFGGLLPNQPQHF,TRBV12-3/TRBV12-4,NA,TRBJ1-5,NA
TGTGCCAGCAGCCAAGACGGACAGAAGCCCTACGAGCAGTACTTC,CASSQDGQKPYEQYF,TRBV4-2,NA,TRBJ2-7,few
TGTGCCAGCAGCCCCACAGGGGGCTTTCCTAGGAATGAGCAGTTCTTC,CASSPTGGFPRNEQFF,TRBV12-3/TRBV12-4,TRBD1,TRBJ2-1,few
TGCAGTGCTAGACCACAGGGGGGTACGGCCAGGCAGCCCCAGCATTTT,CSARPQGGTARQPQHF,TRBV20-1,TRBD1,TRBJ1-5,few
TGCAGTGCTAGAGAGGGGGGGGCTTTCTTT,CSAREGGAFF,TRBV20-1,NA,TRBJ1-1,NA
TGTGCCAGCAGTCGGGGAGCGGCTGAAAAACTGTTTTTT,CASSRGAAEKLFF,TRBV12-3/TRBV12-4,NA,TRBJ1-4,few
TGTGCCAGCAGCCAAGATCGGGAGACTGAAGCTTTCTTT,CASSQDRETEAFF,TRBV4-2,NA,TRBJ1-1,many
TGTGCCCTCGACAGGGGGCATACTGAAGCTTTCTTT,CALDRGHTEAFF,TRBV30,TRBD1,TRBJ1-1,many
TGTGCCACCAGTCACGACCCAGGGGGTTATGGCTACACCTTC,CATSHDPGGYGYTF,TRBV15,TRBD1,TRBJ1-2,few
TGTGCCAGCTCACGGACTAGGGATGAGCAGTTCTTC,CASSRTRDEQFF,TRBV18,TRBD2,TRBJ2-1,many
TGCGCCAGCAGCCAACTCCTCGAATGGGAGACCCAGTACTTC,CASSQLLEWETQYF,TRBV4-3,NA,TRBJ2-5,few
TGCGCCAGCAGAACCTCGTCCCACACAGATACGCAGTATTTT,CASRTSSHTDTQYF,TRBV5-1,NA,TRBJ2-3,NA
TGTGCCAGCAGCTTAGCGTCAGGCTATGGCTACACCTTC,CASSLASGYGYTF,TRBV7-2,NA,TRBJ1-2,NA